This T cell receptor beta chain was captured in a study of T cells after yellow fever vaccination. Whole-study results and caveats: Post-booster reappearance was seen for most primary-vaccination clones (96% CD4, 85% to 90% CD8).

In regard to this clonotype: Antigen specificity is unknown.

TCRdb itself ran the 5' RACE reads through MiXCR, one entry per CDR3 protein. This table has about 340,000 distinct CDR3 sequences, 9.5% to 15% appearing once. The germline V gene encodes CDR1 KGHDR and CDR2 SFDVKD. Trimming took off 3 bases at V and 1 base at J, with 8 bases between the two ends. The CDR3 is 14 residues long. This clonotype was sampled from a man aged 18 to 35 who received the YFV17D yellow fever vaccine. This material consisted of CD4+ T cells sorted from PBMCs, taken 15 days after the yellow fever booster vaccination. This chain joins TRBV24-1 and TRBJ2-5; D tentatively reads TRBD1 or TRBD2 (5 bases each). Written as DNA, the CDR3 is TGTGCCACCAGTGATGGGGGATCCCAAGAGACCCAGTACTTC. Residues: CATSDGGSQETQYF.